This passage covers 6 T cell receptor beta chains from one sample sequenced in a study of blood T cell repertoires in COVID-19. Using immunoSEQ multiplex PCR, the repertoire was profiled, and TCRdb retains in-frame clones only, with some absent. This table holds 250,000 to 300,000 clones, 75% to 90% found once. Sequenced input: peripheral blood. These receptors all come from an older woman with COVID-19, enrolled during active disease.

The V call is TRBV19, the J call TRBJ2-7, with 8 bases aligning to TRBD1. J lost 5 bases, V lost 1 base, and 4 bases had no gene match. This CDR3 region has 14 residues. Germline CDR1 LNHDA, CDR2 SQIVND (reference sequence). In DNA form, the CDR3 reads TGTGCCAGTAGTATAGGGACAGGGAGGAACGAGCAGTACTTC. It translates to CASSIGTGRNEQYF.

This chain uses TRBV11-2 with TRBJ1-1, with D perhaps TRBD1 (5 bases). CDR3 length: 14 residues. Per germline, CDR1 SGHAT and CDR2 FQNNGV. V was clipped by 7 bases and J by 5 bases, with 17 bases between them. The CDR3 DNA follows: TGTGCCAGCACGCTGCCAGGGAAATGGACTGAAGCTTTCTTT. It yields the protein CASTLPGKWTEAFF. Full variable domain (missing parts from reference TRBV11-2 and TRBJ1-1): EAGVAQSPRYKIIEKRQSVAFWCNPISGHATLYWYQQILGQGPKLLIQFQNNGVVDDSQLPKDRFSAERLKGVDSTLKIQPAKLEDSAVYLCASTLPGKWTEAFFGQGTRLTVV.

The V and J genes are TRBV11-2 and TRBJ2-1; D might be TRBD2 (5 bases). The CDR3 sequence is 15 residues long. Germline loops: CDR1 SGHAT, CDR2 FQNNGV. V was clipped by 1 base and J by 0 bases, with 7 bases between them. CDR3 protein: CASSLVGSSYNEQFF. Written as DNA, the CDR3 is TGTGCCAGCAGCTTAGTGGGGAGCTCCTACAATGAGCAGTTCTTC.

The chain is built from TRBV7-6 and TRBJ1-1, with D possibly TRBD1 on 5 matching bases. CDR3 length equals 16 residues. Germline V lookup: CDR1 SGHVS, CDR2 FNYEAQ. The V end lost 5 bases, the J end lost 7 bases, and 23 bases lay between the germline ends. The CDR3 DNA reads TGTGCCAGCAGCCCGCGGGACCGAATAAGGGATAATGAAGCTTTCTTT. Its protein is CASSPRDRIRDNEAFF.

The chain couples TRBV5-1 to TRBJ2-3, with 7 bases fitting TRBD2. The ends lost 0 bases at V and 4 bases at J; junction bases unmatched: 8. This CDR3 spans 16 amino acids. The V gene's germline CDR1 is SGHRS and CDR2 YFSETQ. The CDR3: CASSLVAGVGADTQYF. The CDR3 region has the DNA TGCGCCAGCAGCTTGGTGGCGGGGGTCGGGGCAGATACGCAGTATTTT. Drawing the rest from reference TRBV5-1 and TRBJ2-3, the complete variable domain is KAGVTQTPRYLIKTRGQQVTLSCSPISGHRSVSWYQQTPGQGLQFLFEYFSETQRNKGNFPGRFSGRQFSNSRSEMNVSTLELGDSALYLCASSLVAGVGADTQYFGPGTRLTVL.

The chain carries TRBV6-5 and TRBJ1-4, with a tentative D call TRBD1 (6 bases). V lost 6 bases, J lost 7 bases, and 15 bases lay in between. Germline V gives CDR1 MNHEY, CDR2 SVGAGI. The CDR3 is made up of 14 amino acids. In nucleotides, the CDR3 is TGTGCCAGCAGCTGGACAGTACAGGGTGAAAAACTGTTTTTT. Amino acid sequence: CASSWTVQGEKLFF.